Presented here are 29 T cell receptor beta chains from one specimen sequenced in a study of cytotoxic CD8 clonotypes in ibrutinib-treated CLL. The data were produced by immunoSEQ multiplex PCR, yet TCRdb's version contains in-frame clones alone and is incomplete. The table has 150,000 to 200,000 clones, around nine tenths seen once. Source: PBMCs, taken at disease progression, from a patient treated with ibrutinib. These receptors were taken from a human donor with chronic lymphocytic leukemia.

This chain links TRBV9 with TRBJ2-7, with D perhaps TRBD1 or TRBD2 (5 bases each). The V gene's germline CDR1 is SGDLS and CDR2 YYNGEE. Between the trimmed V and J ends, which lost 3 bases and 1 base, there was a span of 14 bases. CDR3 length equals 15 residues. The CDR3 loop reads CASSDGALPSYEQYF. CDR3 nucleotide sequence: TGTGCCAGCAGCGACGGGGCGTTACCATCCTACGAGCAGTACTTC.

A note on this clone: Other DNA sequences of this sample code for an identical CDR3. The CDR3 region is CASSLGTDTQYF. In nucleotides, the CDR3 is TGTGCCAGCAGCTTAGGAACAGATACGCAGTATTTT. This chain uses TRBV11-2 with TRBJ2-3; no clear D. Germline V gives CDR1 SGHAT, CDR2 FQNNGV. Between the trimmed V and J ends, which lost 1 base and 3 bases, there was a span of 2 bases. This CDR3 is 12 amino acids long.

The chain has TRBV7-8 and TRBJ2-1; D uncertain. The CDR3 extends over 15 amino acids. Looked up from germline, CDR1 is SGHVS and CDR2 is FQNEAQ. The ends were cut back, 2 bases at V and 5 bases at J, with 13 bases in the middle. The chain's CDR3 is CASSLLMAGNNEQFF. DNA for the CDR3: TGTGCCAGCAGCTTATTGATGGCCGGAAACAATGAGCAGTTCTTC.

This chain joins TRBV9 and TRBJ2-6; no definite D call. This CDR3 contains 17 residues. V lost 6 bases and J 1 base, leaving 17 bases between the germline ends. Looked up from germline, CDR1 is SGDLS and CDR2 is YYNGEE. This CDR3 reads CASTTPTTPSGANVLTF. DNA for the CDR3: TGTGCCAGCACTACTCCAACGACGCCGTCTGGGGCCAACGTCCTGACTTTC.

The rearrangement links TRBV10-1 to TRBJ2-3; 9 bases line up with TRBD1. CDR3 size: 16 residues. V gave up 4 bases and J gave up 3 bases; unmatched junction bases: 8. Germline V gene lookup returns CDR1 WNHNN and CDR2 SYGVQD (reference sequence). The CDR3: CASSVDRGTLTDTQYF. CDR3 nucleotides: TGCGCCAGCAGTGTGGACAGGGGAACCCTTACAGATACGCAGTATTTT.

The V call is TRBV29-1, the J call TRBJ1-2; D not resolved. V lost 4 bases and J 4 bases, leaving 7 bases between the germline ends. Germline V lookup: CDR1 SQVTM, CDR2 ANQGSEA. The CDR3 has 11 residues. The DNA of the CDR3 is TGCAGCGTTGTAAGGACCTATGGCTACACCTTC. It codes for CSVVRTYGYTF.

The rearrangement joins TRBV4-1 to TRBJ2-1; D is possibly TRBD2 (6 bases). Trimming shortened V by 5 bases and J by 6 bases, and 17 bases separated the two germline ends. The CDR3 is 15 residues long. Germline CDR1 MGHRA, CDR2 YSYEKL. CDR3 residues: CASSTSPGTVNEQFF. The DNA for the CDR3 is TGCGCCAGCAGCACCAGCCCCGGGACTGTCAATGAGCAGTTCTTC.

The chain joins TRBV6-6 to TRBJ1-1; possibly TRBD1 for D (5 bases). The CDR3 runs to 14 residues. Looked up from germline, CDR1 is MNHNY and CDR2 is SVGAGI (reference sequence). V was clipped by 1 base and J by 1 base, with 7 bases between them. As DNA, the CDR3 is TGTGCCAGCAGTTACTTACAGGAGAACACTGAAGCTTTCTTT. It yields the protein CASSYLQENTEAFF.

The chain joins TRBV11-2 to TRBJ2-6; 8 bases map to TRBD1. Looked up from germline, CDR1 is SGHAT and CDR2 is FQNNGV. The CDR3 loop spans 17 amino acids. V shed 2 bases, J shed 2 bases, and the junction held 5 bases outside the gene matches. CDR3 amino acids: CASSLRPGGAGANVLTF. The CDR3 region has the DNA TGTGCCAGCAGCTTAAGGCCAGGGGGCGCTGGGGCCAACGTCCTGACTTTC. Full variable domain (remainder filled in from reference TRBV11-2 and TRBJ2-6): EAGVAQSPRYKIIEKRQSVAFWCNPISGHATLYWYQQILGQGPKLLIQFQNNGVVDDSQLPKDRFSAERLKGVDSTLKIQPAKLEDSAVYLCASSLRPGGAGANVLTFGAGSRLTVL.

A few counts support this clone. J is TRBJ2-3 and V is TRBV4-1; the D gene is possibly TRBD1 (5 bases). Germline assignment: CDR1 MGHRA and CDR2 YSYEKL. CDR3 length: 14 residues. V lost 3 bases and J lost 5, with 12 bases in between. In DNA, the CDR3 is TGCGCCAGCAGCCAGCCCTACAGGAAAGATACGCAGTATTTT. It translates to CASSQPYRKDTQYF.

This chain's CDR3 is CASSLDRRTGGFWAQYF. For the CDR3, the DNA is TGTGCCAGCAGCTTAGATCGTCGGACAGGGGGGTTTTGGGCGCAGTATTTT. The V call is TRBV11-2, the J call TRBJ2-3; the match to TRBD1 covers 10 bases. The CDR3 is 17 residues long. CDR1 is SGHAT, CDR2 FQNNGV, per germline. Trimming cost V 0 bases and J 10 bases; bases outside gene matches: 13.

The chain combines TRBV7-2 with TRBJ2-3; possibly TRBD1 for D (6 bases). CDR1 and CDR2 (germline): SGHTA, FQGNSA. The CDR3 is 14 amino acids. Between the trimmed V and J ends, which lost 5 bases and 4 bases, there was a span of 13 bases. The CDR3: CASSPTSGADTQYF. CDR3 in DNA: TGTGCCAGCAGCCCGACGTCAGGGGCAGATACGCAGTATTTT.

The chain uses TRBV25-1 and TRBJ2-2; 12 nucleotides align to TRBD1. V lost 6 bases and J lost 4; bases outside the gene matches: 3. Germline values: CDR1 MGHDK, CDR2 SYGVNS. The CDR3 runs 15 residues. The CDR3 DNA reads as TGTGCCAGCAGGGGGACAGGGGGCCCCACCGGGGAGCTGTTTTTT. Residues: CASRGTGGPTGELFF.

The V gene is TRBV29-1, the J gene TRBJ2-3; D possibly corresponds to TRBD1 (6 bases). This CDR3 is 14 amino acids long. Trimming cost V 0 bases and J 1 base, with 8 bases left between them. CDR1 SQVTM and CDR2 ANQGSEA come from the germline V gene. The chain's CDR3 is CSVEDPGGTDTQYF. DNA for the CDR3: TGCAGCGTTGAAGATCCAGGGGGCACAGATACGCAGTATTTT.

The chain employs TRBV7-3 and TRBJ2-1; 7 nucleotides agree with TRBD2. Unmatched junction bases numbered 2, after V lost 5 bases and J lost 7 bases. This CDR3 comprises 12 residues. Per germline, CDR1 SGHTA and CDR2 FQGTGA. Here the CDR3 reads CASSDGGNEQFF. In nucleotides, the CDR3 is TGTGCCAGCAGCGACGGGGGGAATGAGCAGTTCTTC.

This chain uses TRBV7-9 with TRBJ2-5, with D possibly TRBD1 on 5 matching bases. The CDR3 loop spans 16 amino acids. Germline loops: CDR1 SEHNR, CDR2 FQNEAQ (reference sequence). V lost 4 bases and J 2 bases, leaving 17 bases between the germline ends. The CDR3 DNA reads TGTGCCAGCAGCTCGGGCAGCAGGGTCAGGCAAGAGACCCAGTACTTC. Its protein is CASSSGSRVRQETQYF.

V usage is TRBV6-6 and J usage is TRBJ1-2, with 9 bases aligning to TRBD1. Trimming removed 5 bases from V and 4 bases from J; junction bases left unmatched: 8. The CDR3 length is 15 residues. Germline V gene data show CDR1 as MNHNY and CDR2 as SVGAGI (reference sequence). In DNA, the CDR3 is TGTGCCAGCAGTATCTCCGGGACAGGGATCTATGGCTACACCTTC. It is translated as CASSISGTGIYGYTF.

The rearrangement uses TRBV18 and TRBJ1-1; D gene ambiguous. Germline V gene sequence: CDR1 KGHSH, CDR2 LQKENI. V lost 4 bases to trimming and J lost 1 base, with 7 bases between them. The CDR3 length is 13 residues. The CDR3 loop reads CASSRSGNTEAFF. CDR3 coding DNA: TGTGCCAGCTCACGATCAGGGAACACTGAAGCTTTCTTT.

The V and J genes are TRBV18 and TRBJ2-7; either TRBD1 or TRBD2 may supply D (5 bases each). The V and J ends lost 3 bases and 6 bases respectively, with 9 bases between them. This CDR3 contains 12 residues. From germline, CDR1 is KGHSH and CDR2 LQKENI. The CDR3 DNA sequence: TGTGCCAGCTCACCGGGGGTCTCCGAGCAGTACTTC. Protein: CASSPGVSEQYF.

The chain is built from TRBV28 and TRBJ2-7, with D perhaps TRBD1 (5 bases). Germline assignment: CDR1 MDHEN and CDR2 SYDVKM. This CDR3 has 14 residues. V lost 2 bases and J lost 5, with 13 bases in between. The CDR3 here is CASSLRRGANEQYF. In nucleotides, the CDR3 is TGTGCCAGCAGTTTACGGCGTGGGGCTAACGAGCAGTACTTC. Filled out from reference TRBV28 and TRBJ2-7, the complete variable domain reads DVKVTQSSRYLVKRTGEKVFLECVQDMDHENMFWYRQDPGLGLRLIYFSYDVKMKEKGDIPEGYSVSREKKERFSLILESASTNQTSMYLCASSLRRGANEQYFGPGTRLTVT.

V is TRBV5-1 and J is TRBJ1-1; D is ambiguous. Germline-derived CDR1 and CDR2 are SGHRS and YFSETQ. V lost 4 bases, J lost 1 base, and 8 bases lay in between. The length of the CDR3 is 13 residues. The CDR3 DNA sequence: TGCGCCAGCAGCCTAGGATCGAACACTGAAGCTTTCTTT. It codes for CASSLGSNTEAFF.

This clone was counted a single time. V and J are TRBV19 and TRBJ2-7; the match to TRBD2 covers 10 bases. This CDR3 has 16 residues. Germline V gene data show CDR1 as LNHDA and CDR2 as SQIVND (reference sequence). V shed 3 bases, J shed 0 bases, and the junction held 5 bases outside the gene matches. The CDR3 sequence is CASSIPTSGASYEQYF. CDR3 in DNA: TGTGCCAGTAGTATCCCCACTAGCGGGGCCTCCTACGAGCAGTACTTC.

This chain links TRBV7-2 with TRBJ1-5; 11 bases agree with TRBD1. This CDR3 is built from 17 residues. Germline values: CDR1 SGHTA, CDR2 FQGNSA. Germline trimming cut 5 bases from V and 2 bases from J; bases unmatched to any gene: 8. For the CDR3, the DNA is TGTGCCAGCAGCCCGTGGACAGGGGGCGCCGGCAATCAGCCCCAGCATTTT. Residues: CASSPWTGGAGNQPQHF.

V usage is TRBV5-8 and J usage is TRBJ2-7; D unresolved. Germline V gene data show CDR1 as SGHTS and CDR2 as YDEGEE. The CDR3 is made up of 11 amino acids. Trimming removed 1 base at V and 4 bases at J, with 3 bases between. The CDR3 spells CASSLKYEQYF. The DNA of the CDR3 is TGTGCCAGCAGCTTGAAATACGAGCAGTACTTC.

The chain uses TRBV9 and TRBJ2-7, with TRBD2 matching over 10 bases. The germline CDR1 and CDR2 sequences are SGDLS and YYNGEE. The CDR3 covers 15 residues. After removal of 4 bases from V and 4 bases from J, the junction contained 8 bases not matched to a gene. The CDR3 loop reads CASSPSSGSQYEQYF. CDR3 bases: TGTGCCAGCAGCCCGTCTAGCGGGAGTCAGTACGAGCAGTACTTC.

CDR3 bases: TGTGCCAGCAGCAAAGGTGCAGGGCTTGGGGGCTACGAGCAGTACTTC. Translated, it gives CASSKGAGLGGYEQYF. This chain connects TRBV21-1 to TRBJ2-7. TRBV21-1 is described as a pseudogene. This CDR3 contains 16 residues.

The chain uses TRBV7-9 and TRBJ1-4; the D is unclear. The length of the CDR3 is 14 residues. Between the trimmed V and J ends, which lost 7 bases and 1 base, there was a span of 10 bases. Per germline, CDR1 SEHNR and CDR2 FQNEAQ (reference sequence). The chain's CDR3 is CASTLGLTNEKLFF. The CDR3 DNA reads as TGTGCCAGCACCCTTGGTTTAACTAATGAAAAACTGTTTTTT.

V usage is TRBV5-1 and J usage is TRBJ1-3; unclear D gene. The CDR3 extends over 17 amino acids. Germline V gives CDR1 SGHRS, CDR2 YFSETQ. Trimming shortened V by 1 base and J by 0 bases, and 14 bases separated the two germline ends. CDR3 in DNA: TGCGCCAGCAGCTTGACCTCCGGAGGCAGCTCTGGAAACACCATATATTTT. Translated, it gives CASSLTSGGSSGNTIYF.

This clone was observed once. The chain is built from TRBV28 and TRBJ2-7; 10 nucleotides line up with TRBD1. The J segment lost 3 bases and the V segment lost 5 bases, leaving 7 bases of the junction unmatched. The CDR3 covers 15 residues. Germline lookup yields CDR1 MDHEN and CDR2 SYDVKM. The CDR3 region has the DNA TGTGCCAGCAGTCTTCGACAGGGGGCGAGCTACGAGCAGTACTTC. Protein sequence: CASSLRQGASYEQYF.